Listed below are T cell receptor beta chains from one sample, sequenced in a study of blood T cell repertoires in COVID-19. The protocol was immunoSEQ multiplex PCR, while the TCRdb copy is restricted to in-frame clones and leaves out a portion. The sample has approximately 280,000 clones, about nine tenths seen once. Sequenced input: peripheral blood. These receptors came from a woman between 25 and 40 years old with COVID-19, enrolled during active disease. Each CDR3 is given without its conserved first and last residue.

V gene,CDR3 protein
TRBV19,ASLDGRGNNQPQH
TRBV27,ASSTSPGANVLT
TRBV10-1,ASTGTGVTEAF
TRBV18,ASSTRQETQY
TRBV12-3/TRBV12-4,ASSLVGGETQY
TRBV5-4,ASSSFLSGTGVYNEQF
TRBV28,ASSLGSSGRVHEQF
TRBV7-8,ASSPGGQQPQH
TRBV7-9,ASTRGGAIYGYT
TRBV5-1,ASSSSGVASYNEQF
TRBV11-2,ASSLSRNTEAF
TRBV6-5,ASRPGQGAKEQY
TRBV14,ASSQQRGSNEQF
TRBV5-4,ASSWGTGRETQY
TRBV7-8,ASSSGLGLLYEQY
TRBV7-2,ASSTDSNYGYT
TRBV5-5,ASSPWGRAQETQY
TRBV20-1,SATTGNEQF
TRBV4-1,ASSQERGYEQY
TRBV30,AWSHPRTSGRGEQF
TRBV18,ASSPGAGLSYNEQF
TRBV3-1/TRBV3-2,ASSQVGLGAPGGELF
TRBV3-1/TRBV3-2,ASSQGDYTGELF
TRBV27,ASSPKDISGANVLT
TRBV19,ASSIVGRGRRTDTQY
TRBV10-3,AISGGGNGRNEKLF
TRBV10-3,AIRSRETEAF
TRBV30,AWSLGTYEQY
TRBV19,ASSMLAGSSTDTQY
TRBV2,ASKETSGNTDTQY
TRBV19,ASSKGRGTEAF
TRBV9,ASSVAVGYEQY
TRBV5-1,ASSSNRGEKLF
TRBV6-2/TRBV6-3,ASSREYGELF
TRBV28,ASSGGTSRLTGELF
TRBV4-1,ASSQGPLTIYEQY
TRBV5-4,ASSLQAGGGYGYT
TRBV29-1,SAATGTDTQY
TRBV7-8,ASSLTPTGYGYT
TRBV29-1,SVNRGSSYEQY
TRBV7-2,ASSFVQGANTGELF
TRBV18,ASSGLSYNEQF
TRBV9,ASSVERGGADTIY
TRBV30,AWGRDSGANVLT
TRBV9,ASSVAPLAGVVTGELF
TRBV5-5,ASSFGGTNTGELF
TRBV18,ASSTSKGNEQY
TRBV11-2,ASSLSGWAGADEQY
TRBV5-8,ASNLPGQAYEQY
TRBV4-3,ASSRRLGGGRVAGELF
TRBV6-2/TRBV6-3,ASSGDRGRIYSNQPQH
TRBV6-2/TRBV6-3,ASSSSGNQPQH
TRBV9,ASSVDGSPGYEQY
TRBV30,AWTAGLAGGPSASDTQY
TRBV12-3/TRBV12-4,ASSSGPDQPQH
TRBV19,ASSVVDRGDNQPQH
TRBV6-5,ASTLNGIAKNIQY
TRBV7-2,ASSRDRGNTEAF
TRBV6-1,ASSEGGTNYGYT
TRBV28,ASSLLATEQY